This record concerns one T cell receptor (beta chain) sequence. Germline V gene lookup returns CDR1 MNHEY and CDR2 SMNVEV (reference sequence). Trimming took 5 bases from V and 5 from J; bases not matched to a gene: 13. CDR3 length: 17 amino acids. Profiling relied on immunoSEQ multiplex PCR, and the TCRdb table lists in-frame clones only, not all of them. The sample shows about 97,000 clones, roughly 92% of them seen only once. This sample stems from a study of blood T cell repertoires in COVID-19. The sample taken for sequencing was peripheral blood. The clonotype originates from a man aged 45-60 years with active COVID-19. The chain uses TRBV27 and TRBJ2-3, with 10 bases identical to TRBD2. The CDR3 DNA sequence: TGTGCCAGCAGTCCCCGGGGGAGCGGGAGGGCGGTAGATACGCAGTATTTT. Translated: CASSPRGSGRAVDTQYF.